This is a list of T cell receptor beta chains from one sample in a study of breast tumors, draining lymph nodes, adjacent tissues. MiXCR, applied by TCRdb to the multiplex PCR reads, yields one record per CDR3 protein. The profile covers 15,000 to 16,000 distinct CDR3 sequences, with approximately 51% appearing a single time and roughly 15% taken by the ten largest. The sample consisted of tumor-adjacent breast tissue. The receptors derive from a female donor with breast cancer. Some clones in this sample may be carry-over from other donors' samples. CDR3s include the opening cysteine and the closing phenylalanine or tryptophan. The D gene is left open where the match is weak. Clone size is given for some rows only: seen once, a few or many times, or a class if the clone is expanded.

V gene	J gene	CDR3 length	D gene	clone size	CDR3 DNA	CDR3 protein
TRBV4-1	TRBJ2-5	17	TRBD1	NA	TGCGCCAGCAGCCAAGAGTTAGGGACAGGGTCTTTGAAGACCCAGTACTTC	CASSQELGTGSLKTQYF
TRBV6-2/TRBV6-3	TRBJ2-2	14	NA	NA	TGTGCCAGCCGCCTAGCGAGCGGCACCGGGGAGCTGTTTTTT	CASRLASGTGELFF
TRBV9	TRBJ2-7	15	TRBD2	NA	TGTGCCAGCAGCGGTGGGACTAGCGGGAGTATCGAGCAGTACTTC	CASSGGTSGSIEQYF
TRBV11-2	TRBJ2-4	16	NA	many	TGTGCCAGCAGCTCCACTACCGCGTTAGCCAAAAACATTCAGTACTTC	CASSSTTALAKNIQYF
TRBV20-1	TRBJ1-1	16	NA	many	TGCAGTGCTCGGGTCGGGGCAGGGGCCGGGAGCACTGAAGCTTTCTTT	CSARVGAGAGSTEAFF
TRBV13	TRBJ2-7	14	NA	few	TGCGCCAGCAGCGGGTCAGGCTACTCCTACGAGCAGTACTTC	CASSGSGYSYEQYF
TRBV7-8	TRBJ2-3	17	TRBD2	NA	TGTGCCAGCAGCCTGACTAGCGGGAGGGCAGGCACAGATACGCAGTATTTT	CASSLTSGRAGTDTQYF
TRBV24-1	TRBJ2-1	19	TRBD2	NA	TGTGCCGCCAGTGGAGGCCTAGCGGGAGGGCCCCCTTTCGACAATGAGCAGTTCTTC	CAASGGLAGGPPFDNEQFF
TRBV12-3/TRBV12-4	TRBJ2-5	15	NA	NA	TGTGCCAGCAGTACAGATCGCAATAACCGGGAGACCCAGTACTTC	CASSTDRNNRETQYF
TRBV11-2	TRBJ1-1	16	NA	NA	TGTGCCAGCAGCTCCGGCCCAGGACGGTTGTTCACTGAAGCTTTCTTT	CASSSGPGRLFTEAFF
TRBV30	TRBJ1-5	14	TRBD1	many	TGTGCCTGGCGGGGGACAGGGAGCAATCAGCCCCAGCATTTT	CAWRGTGSNQPQHF
TRBV20-1	TRBJ1-1	12	NA	many	TGCAGTGCCCAGGGACTTAACACTGAAGCTTTCTTT	CSAQGLNTEAFF
TRBV7-9	TRBJ2-1	13	TRBD2	many	TGTGCCAGTCGACTAGCGGGAAGGAATGAGCAGTTCTTC	CASRLAGRNEQFF
TRBV6-6	TRBJ1-5	13	NA	medium-sized	TGTGCCAGCAGCAGAGAATGGGGTCAGCCCCAGCATTTT	CASSREWGQPQHF
TRBV12-3/TRBV12-4	TRBJ2-5	15	TRBD2	NA	TGTGCCAGCAGTCCCGGGACTAGCGGGCGAGAGACCCAGTACTTC	CASSPGTSGRETQYF
TRBV10-3	TRBJ1-4	13	NA	NA	TGTGCCATCAGTGACGGGAAAGGAGAAAAACTGTTTTTT	CAISDGKGEKLFF
TRBV6-5	TRBJ2-5	15	TRBD1	many	TGTGCCAGCAGCCCTTATGGACAGGGTCAAGAGACCCAGTACTTC	CASSPYGQGQETQYF
TRBV30	TRBJ2-2	14	NA	many	TGTGCCTGTCTCGGGAACTCGGGCACCGGGGAGCTGTTTTTT	CACLGNSGTGELFF
TRBV9	TRBJ1-5	15	TRBD1	NA	TGTGCCAGCAGCGGTGGGACAGGGTACACAGATACGCAGCATTTT	CASSGGTGYTDTQHF
TRBV19	TRBJ2-2	13	NA	many	TGTGCCAGTCAACTCTTGGGGGGCGGGGAGCTGTTTTTT	CASQLLGGGELFF